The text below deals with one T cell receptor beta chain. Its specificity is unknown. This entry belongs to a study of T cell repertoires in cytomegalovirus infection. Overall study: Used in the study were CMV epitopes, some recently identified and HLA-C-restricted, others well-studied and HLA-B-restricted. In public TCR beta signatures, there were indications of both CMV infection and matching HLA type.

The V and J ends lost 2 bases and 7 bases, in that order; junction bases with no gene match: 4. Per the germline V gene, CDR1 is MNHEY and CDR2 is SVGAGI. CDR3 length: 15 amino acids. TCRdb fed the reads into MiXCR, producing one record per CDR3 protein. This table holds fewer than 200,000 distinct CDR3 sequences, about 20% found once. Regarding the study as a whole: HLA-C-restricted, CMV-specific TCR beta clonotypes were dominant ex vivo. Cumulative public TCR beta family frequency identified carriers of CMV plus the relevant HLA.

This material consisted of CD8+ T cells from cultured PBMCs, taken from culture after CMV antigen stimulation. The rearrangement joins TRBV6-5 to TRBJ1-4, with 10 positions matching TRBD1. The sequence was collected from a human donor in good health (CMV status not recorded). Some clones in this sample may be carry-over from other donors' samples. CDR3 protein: CASSYRQGAREKLFF. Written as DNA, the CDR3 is TGTGCCAGCAGTTACAGACAGGGGGCTCGTGAAAAACTGTTTTTT.